The present TCR beta chain was sequenced within a study of blood T cell repertoires in COVID-19 (TCRdb year 2020). Notes on the research overall: Collaborator samples came from the United States, Italy and Spain and covered acute and convalescent phases of COVID-19. The prospective study material was composed of cDNA or gDNA derived from T cells, B-cell-depleted T cells, or PBMCs. Deeply sampled blood TCRbeta repertoires from subjects exposed to, actively infected with, or recovered from COVID-19 were included in the dataset. The repertoires were released in a freely available public database meant as a resource for research on the immune response to SARS-CoV-2. The samples were drawn from the first 160 participants of the ongoing ImmuneRACE study and from 1,200 or so subjects provided by 6 global collaborators. The sample metadata nearly always contained a de-identified subject ID, COVID-19 status, age in years and sex. Where available, HLA class I and class II types were obtained from metadata supplied by the sample provider rather than from assay-based typing. On the study overall, not on this receptor specifically: Clinical and demographic metadata were provided uncurated, with the amount varying by source and participant.

CDR1 MNHEY and CDR2 SVGAGI were looked up in the germline V gene. The CDR3 sequence holds 14 residues, the cysteine and phenylalanine included. Only the CDR3 DNA is retained, 42 bases long and in frame from the first base. V has 6 bases trimmed and J has 8 bases trimmed; junction bases matching no gene number 10. Comments on this clone: The target of this receptor is not known. Base quality data are lacking; no much larger clone is found one base away.

In the prospective study, participants were 18 to 89 years old, resided in 25 or so geographic areas of the United States, and were enrolled through a virtual design. Cohort assignment in the prospective study relied on participant-reported clinical history from a screening survey and a study questionnaire. Each participant in the prospective study had whole blood, serum and a nasopharyngeal or oropharyngeal swab collected by mobile phlebotomists. Additional blood draws and questionnaires over an approximately two-month period could optionally be provided by prospective study participants. Prospective study blood samples were shipped either frozen or at room temperature before DNA extraction. TCRbeta CDR3 regions were amplified from genomic DNA using the immunoSEQ Assay, a bias-controlled multiplex PCR. The original methods were these. The number of nucleated cells in each sample was estimated by amplification of reference gene primers within the assay. To quantify the absolute abundance of each unique TCRbeta CDR3 rearrangement, sequence reads were collapsed and filtered. Productive Simpson clonality was computed per sample as the square root of Simpson's diversity index over productive rearrangements. The table comes from immuneACCESS by way of TCRdb, which keeps in-frame sequences with V and J called. Part of the clones is missing from these tables; in studies checked, under half for an unresolved V gene and the rest for unknown reasons. The V and J calls and the clone size are those of that table, but D and trimming were determined from the DNA. This sample comprises about 210,000 clones, 65% to 85% of them detected only once. The ten top clones hold 4.3% of the sample.

The TCR sequence derives from a man aged 30-40 years with acute COVID-19. The rearrangement joined TRBV6-5 to TRBJ1-2, and 9 bases in between align with TRBD1. The sequenced material came from PBMCs or T cells enriched from blood (not recorded which). In nucleotides, the sequence is TGTGCCAGCAGACCCGGACAGGGGAGGGGAGGCTACACCTTC. It translates to CASRPGQGRGGYTF.